The clone carrying this TCR beta chain turned up a few times. What it binds is not known. Sample treatment: approximately nine-day PBMC culture with coronavirus spike peptide pools or control peptides (ViraFEST assay). This record belongs to a study of vaccination and CD4 T cells after COVID-19. Turning to the study itself: Convalescents were six males and four females, two of them Hispanic. Study-wide results and limits: Vaccine-specific clones in convalescent patients were spike mono-reactive in 304 of 307 cases.

V dropped 2 bases and J dropped 1 base, with 17 bases sitting between them. This CDR3 spans 17 amino acids. The V gene's germline CDR1 is MNHEY and CDR2 SMNVEV (reference sequence). The Oncomine TCR Beta short-read assay generated sequence data from the DNA of cultured CD4+ T cells. TCRdb reanalysed the PCR reads using MiXCR and keeps one entry per CDR3 protein. The sample lists about 25,000 distinct CDR3 sequences; around half were seen once. J is TRBJ1-1 and V is TRBV27; D perhaps matches TRBD1 (6 bases). Sequencing input: CD4+ T cells from blood, cultured in vitro. This receptor was taken from a human donor who had recovered from COVID-19. The CDR3 DNA is TGTGCCAGCAGTTTACTCGGACAGTCGAGTCGGAACACTGAAGCTTTCTTT. Encoded protein: CASSLLGQSSRNTEAFF.